This entry lists 18 T cell receptor beta chains sequenced from one sample in a study of blood T cell repertoires in COVID-19. The protocol was immunoSEQ multiplex PCR, while the TCRdb copy is restricted to in-frame clones and leaves out a portion. Of under 200,000 clones in the sample, 65% to 90% were seen once. The source material was peripheral blood. These TCRs come from a human donor in a cohort sampled during active COVID-19.

V gene TRBV19 combines with J gene TRBJ2-1, with D maybe TRBD2 (6 bases). The CDR3 covers 14 residues. V was pared by 4 bases and J by 1 base, with 8 bases between. Per the germline V gene, CDR1 is LNHDA and CDR2 is SQIVND (reference sequence). CDR3 sequence: CASSTGTSYNEQFF. Written as DNA, the CDR3 is TGTGCCAGTAGTACCGGGACTTCCTACAATGAGCAGTTCTTC. Together with reference TRBV19 and TRBJ2-1, the CDR3 gives the full variable domain: DGGITQSPKYLFRKEGQNVTLSCEQNLNHDAMYWYRQDPGQGLRLIYYSQIVNDFQKGDIAEGYSVSREKKESFPLTVTSAQKNPTAFYLCASSTGTSYNEQFFGPGTRLTVL.

This chain links TRBV16 with TRBJ1-2; D is possibly TRBD1 (5 bases). This CDR3 comprises 17 residues. Germline CDR1 and CDR2: KGHSY and FQNENV. Trimming took 0 bases from V and 4 from J, leaving 18 bases between them. The CDR3 protein is CASSQSAAPGEGYGYTF. DNA of the CDR3: TGTGCCAGCAGCCAATCGGCTGCCCCGGGGGAAGGCTATGGCTACACCTTC. The full variable domain, its missing parts supplied by reference TRBV16 and TRBJ1-2, is GEEVAQTPKHLVRGEGQKAKLYCAPIKGHSYVFWYQQVLKNEFKFLISFQNENVFDETGMPKERFSAKCLPNSPCSLEIQATKLEDSAVYFCASSQSAAPGEGYGYTFGSGTRLTVV.

This chain connects TRBV19 to TRBJ1-4, with D uncertain. The V end lost 6 bases, the J end lost 8 bases, and 10 bases lay between the germline ends. Germline CDR1 LNHDA, CDR2 SQIVND (reference sequence). The CDR3 is 12 residues long. The CDR3 sequence: CASRSGWEKLFF. The DNA for the CDR3 is TGTGCCAGTAGGTCCGGGTGGGAAAAACTGTTTTTT.

V is TRBV28 and J is TRBJ2-5, with D perhaps matching TRBD1 (6 bases). The V end lost 7 bases, the J end lost 4 bases, and 16 bases lay between the germline ends. This CDR3 has 14 amino acids. Germline values: CDR1 MDHEN, CDR2 SYDVKM. Here the CDR3 DNA reads TGTGCCAGCACCTCGACAGGTTCGCTAGAGACCCAGTACTTC. Translation: CASTSTGSLETQYF.

The V and J genes are TRBV21-1 and TRBJ2-7; the listed D gene, TRBD1, was not tested against the DNA. TRBV21-1 is assigned pseudogene status. The CDR3 contains 17 residues. CDR3 DNA: TGTGCCAGCAGCCCCCGAGAGTTGACATGCCTTTACTACGAGCAGTACTTC. It encodes CASSPRELTCLYYEQYF.

V is TRBV4-3 and J is TRBJ2-7; D gene unclear. CDR1 is LGHNA, CDR2 YSLEER, per germline. Between the trimmed V and J ends, which lost 0 bases and 0 bases, there was a span of 9 bases. The CDR3 loop spans 15 amino acids. CDR3 protein: CASSQDPRSSYEQYF. In DNA form, the CDR3 reads TGCGCCAGCAGCCAAGATCCGAGGAGCTCCTACGAGCAGTACTTC.

The rearrangement uses TRBV24-1 and TRBJ2-5; 8 bases fit TRBD1. CDR3 length: 18 amino acids. V was pared by 3 bases and J by 1 base, with 12 bases of the junction left unmatched. Germline CDR1 and CDR2: KGHDR and SFDVKD. The CDR3 sequence is CATSDTRTGLGGQETQYF. CDR3 DNA: TGTGCCACCAGTGATACAAGGACAGGGCTGGGTGGCCAAGAGACCCAGTACTTC.

The chain couples TRBV5-1 to TRBJ2-1; the match to TRBD1 covers 7 bases. Germline loops: CDR1 SGHRS, CDR2 YFSETQ. The CDR3 contains 15 residues. V was pared by 5 bases and J by 8 bases, with 13 bases of the junction left unmatched. For the CDR3, the DNA is TGCGCCAGCAGGACCGGACAGGTCGGGAACCATGAGCAGTTCTTC. Residues: CASRTGQVGNHEQFF. The full variable domain, rest sourced from reference TRBV5-1 and TRBJ2-1, is KAGVTQTPRYLIKTRGQQVTLSCSPISGHRSVSWYQQTPGQGLQFLFEYFSETQRNKGNFPGRFSGRQFSNSRSEMNVSTLELGDSALYLCASRTGQVGNHEQFFGPGTRLTVL.

This chain uses TRBV24-1 with TRBJ2-1, with D possibly being TRBD2 (6 bases). The CDR3 totals 14 residues. Germline V gives CDR1 KGHDR, CDR2 SFDVKD. Trimming left V 4 bases short and J 8 bases short, with 14 bases between. CDR3 DNA sequence: TGTGCCACCAGTGAGGCGACTAGTGAGGATGAGCAGTTCTTC. Its translation is CATSEATSEDEQFF.

The chain links TRBV7-9 to TRBJ2-5; 9 nucleotides align to TRBD2. V was pared by 3 bases and J by 6 bases, with 8 bases of the junction left unmatched. Germline V gene lookup returns CDR1 SEHNR and CDR2 FQNEAQ (reference sequence). The CDR3 extends over 15 amino acids. The CDR3 region is CASSFPGLAEKTQYF. The CDR3 region has the DNA TGTGCCAGCAGCTTCCCGGGACTAGCAGAAAAGACCCAGTACTTC.

This clone was seen a single time. This chain joins TRBV9 and TRBJ1-1, with 7 bases matching TRBD1. From germline, CDR1 is SGDLS and CDR2 YYNGEE. The junction had 6 bases not matched to a gene; V was cut back by 5 bases and J by 5 bases. There are 13 residues in the CDR3. CDR3 in DNA: TGTGCCAGCAGACCTTCAGGGGGAACTGAAGCTTTCTTT. This sequence encodes CASRPSGGTEAFF.

This clone was picked up a small number of times. This CDR3 reads CASSSPAGGEEKLFF. CDR3 coding DNA: TGTGCCAGCAGTTCACCAGCAGGGGGCGAGGAAAAACTGTTTTTT. The genes are TRBV28 and TRBJ1-4; 8 bases map to TRBD1. Germline V gene lookup returns CDR1 MDHEN and CDR2 SYDVKM. This CDR3 has 15 amino acids. The V and J ends lost 4 bases and 8 bases, in that order; junction bases with no gene match: 9.

The J gene is TRBJ1-5, the V gene TRBV6-2 or TRBV6-3; D uncertain. CDR1 is MNHEY, CDR2 SVGEGT, per germline. The V and J ends lost 5 bases and 2 bases respectively, with 13 bases between them. There are 15 residues in the CDR3. CDR3 bases: TGTGCCAGCAGTCGGACTGTAGAAGGCAATCAGCCCCAGCATTTT. It encodes CASSRTVEGNQPQHF.

The chain combines TRBV3-1 (or the pseudogene TRBV3-2) with TRBJ1-1; D might be TRBD1 (6 bases). The CDR3 length is 13 residues. The V end was cut by 7 bases, the J end by 1 base, with 10 bases between. Germline V lookup: CDR1 LGHDT, CDR2 YNNKEL (reference sequence). Here the CDR3 reads CASTLQGNTEAFF. CDR3 sequence (DNA): TGTGCCAGCACCCTACAGGGGAACACTGAAGCTTTCTTT.

The CDR3 is CASRGGVNTEAFF. The CDR3 DNA is TGTGCCAGCCGAGGAGGGGTGAACACTGAAGCTTTCTTT. The chain employs TRBV12-3 or TRBV12-4 and TRBJ1-1; possible D gene TRBD1, 5 bases. The V and J ends lost 8 bases and 0 bases respectively, with 10 bases between them. This CDR3 spans 13 amino acids.

The sample holds one count of this clone. This CDR3 reads CASSQETSGGIASNTGELFF. Written as DNA, the CDR3 is TGTGCCAGCAGCCAAGAGACTAGCGGGGGCATAGCTTCGAACACCGGGGAGCTGTTTTTT. The genes are TRBV4-2 and TRBJ2-2; TRBD2 aligns across 12 bases. The CDR3 length is 20 residues. Trimming at V came to 0 bases and at J to 0 bases, leaving 8 bases not matched to a gene. CDR1 is LGHNA, CDR2 YNFKEQ, per germline.

This clone was found once. This sequence joins TRBV11-2 and TRBJ2-3, with 12 nucleotides matching TRBD2. The CDR3 sequence is 17 residues long. Germline assignment: CDR1 SGHAT and CDR2 FQNNGV. Germline trimming cut 5 bases from V and 2 bases from J; bases unmatched to any gene: 8. The CDR3 coding sequence is TGTGCCAGCAGCACACCGACTAGCGGGGGTCCCACAGATACGCAGTATTTT. As protein: CASSTPTSGGPTDTQYF.

There are a few counts of this clone. The chain combines TRBV5-4 with TRBJ2-7; TRBD2 aligns across 10 bases. The V gene end was trimmed by 3 bases and the J gene end by 2 bases; junction bases not matched to a gene: 11. The length of the CDR3 is 17 residues. In germline, CDR1 is SGHNT, CDR2 YYREEE (reference sequence). CDR3 DNA sequence: TGTGCCAGCAGCTATAGAGCGGGAGGGCCGCCTACCTACGAGCAGTACTTC. Amino acid sequence: CASSYRAGGPPTYEQYF.